Shown below are 20 T cell receptor beta chains from a single sample sequenced in a study of cytotoxic CD8 clonotypes in ibrutinib-treated CLL (dated by TCRdb to the early 2020s). Explained via the paper, the time point label denotes: about eleven months on ibrutinib. Library generation was performed with the immunoSEQ multiplex PCR assay. TCRdb mirrors the immuneACCESS table, restricted to in-frame sequences. Some clones are absent from its copies; in checked studies, under half trace to an unresolved V gene, and the reason for the others is unknown. Across this sample there are 73,000 or so clones, with approximately 71% seen only once. The ten biggest clones cover around 5.7% of the sample. Sample: PBMCs, taken after 12 months of ibrutinib treatment. The source is a human donor with chronic lymphocytic leukemia.

The chain couples TRBV25-1 to TRBJ2-2; tentative D call: TRBD2 (6 bases). There are 15 residues in the CDR3. Trimming stripped 6 bases from V and 5 bases from J, with 16 bases between. Per the germline V gene, CDR1 is MGHDK and CDR2 is SYGVNS. This chain's CDR3 is CASSGSGRFTGELFF. The CDR3 DNA is TGTGCCAGCAGCGGGAGTGGCAGGTTTACCGGGGAGCTGTTTTTT.

V usage is TRBV6-1 and J usage is TRBJ1-4, with unresolved D. The CDR3 is made up of 16 amino acids. The germline V gene encodes CDR1 MNHNS and CDR2 SASEGT. V lost 0 bases to trimming and J lost 0 bases, with 8 bases between them. This CDR3 reads CASSEASGATNEKLFF. The CDR3 DNA reads as TGTGCCAGCAGTGAAGCATCCGGGGCAACTAATGAAAAACTGTTTTTT.

This clone was recorded a few times. This sequence joins TRBV5-4 and TRBJ2-5; TRBD2 matches at 11 bases. V shed 4 bases and J 3 bases; nucleotides not matched to a gene: 2. Germline V CDR1 and CDR2: SGHNT, YYREEE (reference sequence). The CDR3 totals 14 residues. The CDR3 DNA reads TGTGCCAGCAGCCCGGGACTAGCGGAAGAGACCCAGTACTTC. This gives the protein CASSPGLAEETQYF.

The chain carries TRBV18 and TRBJ1-1; D is perhaps TRBD1 (6 bases). The germline V gene encodes CDR1 KGHSH and CDR2 LQKENI. The CDR3 is made up of 14 amino acids. The V gene lost 4 bases and the J gene lost 0 bases, with 9 bases spanning the gap. CDR3 DNA: TGTGCCAGCTCACTCGGACAGATGAACACTGAAGCTTTCTTT. Translating it yields CASSLGQMNTEAFF.

CDR3 loop: CAISEPGASPSGEQYF. The CDR3 nucleotides are TGTGCCATCAGTGAGCCAGGGGCCTCCCCTTCTGGCGAGCAGTACTTC. The chain is built from TRBV10-3 and TRBJ2-7, with D tentatively TRBD1 (6 bases). The V end was cut by 2 bases, the J end by 6 bases, with 20 bases between. Germline V gene lookup returns CDR1 ENHRY and CDR2 SYGVKD. The CDR3 covers 16 residues.

The chain links TRBV5-1 to TRBJ2-2; D is ambiguous. Germline lookup yields CDR1 SGHRS and CDR2 YFSETQ. The germline V and J ends were trimmed by 4 bases and 0 bases, with 4 bases remaining between them. This CDR3 has 13 amino acids. The CDR3 here is CASSPPNTGELFF. The CDR3 nucleotides are TGCGCCAGCAGCCCACCGAACACCGGGGAGCTGTTTTTT.

The chain recombines TRBV11-3 with TRBJ2-2; D remains unclear. CDR1 and CDR2 from the germline V gene are SGHNT and YENEEA. V shed 1 base and J shed 6 bases, with 6 bases lying between them. The length of the CDR3 is 13 residues. The CDR3 coding sequence is TGTGCCAGCAGCTTAGTTGGGTCCGGGGAGCTGTTTTTT. This gives the protein CASSLVGSGELFF. Looking up the rest from reference TRBV11-3 and TRBJ2-2 gives the full variable domain: EAGVVQSPRYKIIEKKQPVAFWCNPISGHNTLYWYLQNLGQGPELLIRYENEEAVDDSQLPKDRFSAERLKGVDSTLKIQPAELGDSAVYLCASSLVGSGELFFGEGSRLTVL.

This sequence joins TRBV6-6 and TRBJ1-1; 7 positions agree with TRBD1. The V segment lost 2 bases and the J segment 4 bases; nucleotides outside the gene matches: 1. Germline lookup yields CDR1 MNHNY and CDR2 SVGAGI (reference sequence). The CDR3 runs 13 residues. CDR3 DNA: TGTGCCAGCAGTTACGACAGGGTCACTGAAGCTTTCTTT. This sequence encodes CASSYDRVTEAFF.

The chain recombines TRBV18 with TRBJ2-4; D call uncertain. V lost 0 bases to trimming and J lost 0 bases, with 9 bases between them. This CDR3 contains 16 residues. The germline gives CDR1 KGHSH, CDR2 LQKENI. The CDR3 DNA follows: TGTGCCAGCTCACCACCCTCCACTTTAGCCAAAAACATTCAGTACTTC. Translated: CASSPPSTLAKNIQYF.

The chain carries TRBV7-2 and TRBJ2-7, with D possibly being TRBD1 or TRBD2 (7 bases each). The germline gives CDR1 SGHTA, CDR2 FQGNSA. The V gene lost 4 bases and the J gene lost 5 bases, with 18 bases spanning the gap. This CDR3 comprises 15 residues. The CDR3 protein is CASSSFRGGLNEQYF. CDR3 bases: TGTGCCAGCAGCTCATTCAGGGGGGGCCTCAACGAGCAGTACTTC. Full variable domain (rest looked up from reference TRBV7-2 and TRBJ2-7): GAGVSQSPSNKVTEKGKDVELRCDPISGHTALYWYRQSLGQGLEFLIYFQGNSAPDKSGLPSDRFSAERTGGSVSTLTIQRTQQEDSAVYLCASSSFRGGLNEQYFGPGTRLTVT.

V and J are TRBV7-9 and TRBJ2-2; D is undetermined. CDR1 SEHNR and CDR2 FQNEAQ come from the germline V gene (reference sequence). This CDR3 is 13 amino acids long. Trimming took 2 bases from V and 7 from J, leaving 8 bases between them. The CDR3: CASSLNMVGELFF. In nucleotides, the CDR3 is TGTGCCAGCAGCTTAAACATGGTCGGGGAGCTGTTTTTT.

This clone showed up just once. The rearrangement uses TRBV6-5 and TRBJ1-1, with 11 positions matching TRBD1. V shed 6 bases, J shed 6 bases, and the junction held 6 bases outside the gene matches. Germline V gene sequence: CDR1 MNHEY, CDR2 SVGAGI. This CDR3 has 14 residues. CDR3 nucleotides: TGTGCCAGCAGACGGGGACAGGGGGTCGCTGAAGCTTTCTTT. Protein sequence: CASRRGQGVAEAFF.

The chain joins TRBV30 to TRBJ1-4; 7 nucleotides match TRBD1. From germline, CDR1 is GTSNPN and CDR2 SVGIG (reference sequence). V was clipped by 4 bases and J by 5 bases; unmatched bases: 4. The CDR3 totals 13 residues. The CDR3 DNA is TGTGCCTGGACCAGACAGGGAAATGAAAAACTGTTTTTT. Residues: CAWTRQGNEKLFF.

The gene calls are TRBV4-2 and TRBJ2-2; possible D gene TRBD1, 5 bases. This CDR3 has 15 amino acids. Germline lookup yields CDR1 LGHNA and CDR2 YNFKEQ. With 1 base removed from V and 7 bases from J, the gap between germline ends came to 13 bases. Here the CDR3 reads CASSQGVGEVGELFF. The CDR3 coding sequence is TGTGCCAGCAGCCAAGGGGTAGGGGAAGTCGGGGAGCTGTTTTTT.

V usage is TRBV6-1 and J usage is TRBJ1-6, with D possibly matching TRBD1 (5 bases). CDR3 length: 16 residues. The germline V gene encodes CDR1 MNHNS and CDR2 SASEGT. Between the trimmed V and J ends, which lost 3 bases and 0 bases, there was a span of 9 bases. The CDR3 nucleotides are TGTGCCAGCAGTGAGAACAGGCTCTCCTATAATTCACCCCTCCACTTT. This translates into CASSENRLSYNSPLHF.

The chain is built from TRBV7-2 and TRBJ1-6; no clear D. CDR3 length equals 14 residues. V was cut by 2 bases and J by 9 bases, with 11 bases left in between. The germline V gene has CDR1 SGHTA and CDR2 FQGNSA. The CDR3 coding sequence is TGTGCCAGCAGCTTATCTGTTGTAGGTTCACCCCTCCACTTT. Protein: CASSLSVVGSPLHF.

V and J are TRBV30 and TRBJ2-5; D may be TRBD1 (5 bases). Germline V gene sequence: CDR1 GTSNPN, CDR2 SVGIG (reference sequence). The CDR3 sequence is 11 residues long. Deletions cut 4 bases from V and 5 bases from J, with 8 bases between. In DNA form, the CDR3 reads TGTGCCTGGATAGGGGTGGAGACCCAGTACTTC. This encodes CAWIGVETQYF.

The chain employs TRBV5-4 and TRBJ2-2, with D unclear. The germline V gene has CDR1 SGHNT and CDR2 YYREEE (reference sequence). The CDR3 extends over 14 amino acids. Deletions cut 0 bases from V and 6 bases from J, with 9 bases between. CDR3 nucleotide sequence: TGTGCCAGCAGCTTGGCCGTTGTATCCGGGGAGCTGTTTTTT. It yields the protein CASSLAVVSGELFF.

The J gene is TRBJ1-3, the V gene TRBV5-5; perhaps TRBD1 as D (6 bases). This CDR3 region has 16 residues. The germline gives CDR1 SGHKS, CDR2 YYEKEE (reference sequence). V dropped 3 bases and J dropped 0 bases, with 13 bases sitting between them. The CDR3 spells CASSWGGQTSGNTIYF. CDR3 DNA: TGTGCCAGCAGCTGGGGGGGACAAACCTCTGGAAACACCATATATTTT.

The CDR3 DNA follows: TGTGCCAGCAGTGGATTCAGTGGAAACTTCCAAGAGACCCAGTACTTC. This translates into CASSGFSGNFQETQYF. The rearrangement joins TRBV6-1 to TRBJ2-5; D ambiguous. Germline values: CDR1 MNHNS, CDR2 SASEGT. The CDR3 consists of 16 residues. Trimming took 4 bases from V and 1 from J, leaving 16 bases between them.